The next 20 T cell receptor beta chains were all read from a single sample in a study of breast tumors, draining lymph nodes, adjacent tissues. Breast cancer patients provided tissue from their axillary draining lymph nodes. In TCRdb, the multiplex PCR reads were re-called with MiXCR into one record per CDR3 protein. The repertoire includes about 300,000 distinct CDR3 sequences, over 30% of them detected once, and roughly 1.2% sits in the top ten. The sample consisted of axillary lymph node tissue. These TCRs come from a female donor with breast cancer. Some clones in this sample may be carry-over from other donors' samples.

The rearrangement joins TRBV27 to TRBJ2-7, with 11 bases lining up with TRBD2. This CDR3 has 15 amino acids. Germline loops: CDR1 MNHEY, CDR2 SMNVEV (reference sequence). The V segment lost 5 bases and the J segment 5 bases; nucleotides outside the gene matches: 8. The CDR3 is CASSGRLAGFDEQYF. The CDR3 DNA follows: TGTGCCAGCAGTGGACGACTAGCGGGATTCGACGAGCAGTACTTC.

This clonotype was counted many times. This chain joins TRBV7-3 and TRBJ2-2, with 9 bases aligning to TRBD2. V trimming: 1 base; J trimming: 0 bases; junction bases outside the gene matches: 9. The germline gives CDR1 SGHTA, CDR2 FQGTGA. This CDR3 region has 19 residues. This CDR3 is CASSLMPVLAGTNTGELFF. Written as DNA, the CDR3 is TGTGCCAGCAGCTTAATGCCGGTGCTAGCGGGAACGAACACCGGGGAGCTGTTTTTT.

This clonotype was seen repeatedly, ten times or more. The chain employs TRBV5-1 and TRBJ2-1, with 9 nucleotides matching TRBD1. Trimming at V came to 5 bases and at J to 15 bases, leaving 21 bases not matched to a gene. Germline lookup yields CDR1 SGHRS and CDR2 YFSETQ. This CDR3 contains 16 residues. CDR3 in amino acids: CASRPATGGEGTMMFF. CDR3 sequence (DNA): TGCGCCAGCAGGCCCGCCACAGGGGGCGAGGGGACTATGATGTTCTTC.

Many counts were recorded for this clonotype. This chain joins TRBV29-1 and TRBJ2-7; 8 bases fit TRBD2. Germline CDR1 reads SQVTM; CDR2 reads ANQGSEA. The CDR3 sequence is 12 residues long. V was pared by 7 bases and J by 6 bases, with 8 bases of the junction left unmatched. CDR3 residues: CSGGSGRFEQYF. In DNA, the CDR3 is TGCAGCGGGGGGAGCGGGAGATTCGAGCAGTACTTC.

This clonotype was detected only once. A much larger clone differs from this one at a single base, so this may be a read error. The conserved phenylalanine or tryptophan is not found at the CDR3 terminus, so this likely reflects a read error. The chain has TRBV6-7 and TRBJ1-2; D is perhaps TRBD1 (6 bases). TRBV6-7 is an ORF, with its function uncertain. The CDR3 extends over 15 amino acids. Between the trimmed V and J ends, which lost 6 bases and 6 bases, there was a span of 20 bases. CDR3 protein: CASSPPRDTSNGYTL. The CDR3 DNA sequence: TGTGCCAGCAGCCCCCCCCGGGACACTTCTAATGGCTACACCCTC.

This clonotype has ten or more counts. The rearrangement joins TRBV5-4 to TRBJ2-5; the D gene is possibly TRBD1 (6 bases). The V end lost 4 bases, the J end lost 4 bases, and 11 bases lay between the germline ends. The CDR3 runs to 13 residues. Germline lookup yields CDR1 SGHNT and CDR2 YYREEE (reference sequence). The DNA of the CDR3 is TGTGCCAGCAGCCTTGTAGGGGGAGAGACCCAGTACTTC. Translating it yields CASSLVGGETQYF.

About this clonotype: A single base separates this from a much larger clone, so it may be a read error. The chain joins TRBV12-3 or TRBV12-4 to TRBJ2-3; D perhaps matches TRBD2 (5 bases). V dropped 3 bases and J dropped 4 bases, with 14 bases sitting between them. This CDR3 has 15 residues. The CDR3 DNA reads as TGTGCCAGCAGTTTTAGGTGGCCAGCGGCAGATACGCAGTATTTT. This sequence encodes CASSFRWPAADTQYF.

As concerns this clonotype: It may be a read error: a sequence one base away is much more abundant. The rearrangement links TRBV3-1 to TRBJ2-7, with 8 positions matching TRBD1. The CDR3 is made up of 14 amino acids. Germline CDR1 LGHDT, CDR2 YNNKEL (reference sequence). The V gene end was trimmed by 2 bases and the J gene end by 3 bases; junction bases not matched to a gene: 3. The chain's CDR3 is CASSQRGQGYEQYF. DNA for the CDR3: TGTGCCAGCAGCCAAAGAGGACAGGGCTACGAGCAGTACTTC.

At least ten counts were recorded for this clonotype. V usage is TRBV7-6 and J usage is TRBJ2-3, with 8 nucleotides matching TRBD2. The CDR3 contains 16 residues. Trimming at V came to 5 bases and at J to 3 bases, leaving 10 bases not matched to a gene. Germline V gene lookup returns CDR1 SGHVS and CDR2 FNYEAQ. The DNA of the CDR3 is TGTGCCAGCAGCCCGCGGGGAGCGGGAGTAACAGATACGCAGTATTTT. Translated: CASSPRGAGVTDTQYF.

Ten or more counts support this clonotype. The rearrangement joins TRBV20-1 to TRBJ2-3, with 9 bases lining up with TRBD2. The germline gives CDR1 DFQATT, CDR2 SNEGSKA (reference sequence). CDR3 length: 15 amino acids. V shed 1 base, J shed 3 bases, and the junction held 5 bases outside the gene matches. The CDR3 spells CSARAGGGGTDTQYF. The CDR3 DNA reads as TGCAGTGCTAGAGCAGGCGGGGGGGGGACAGATACGCAGTATTTT.

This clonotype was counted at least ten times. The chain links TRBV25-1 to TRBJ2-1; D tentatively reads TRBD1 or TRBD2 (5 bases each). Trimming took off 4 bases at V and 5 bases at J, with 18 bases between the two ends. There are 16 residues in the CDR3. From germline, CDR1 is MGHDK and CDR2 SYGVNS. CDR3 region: CASSGKLVRGDNEQFF. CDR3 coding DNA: TGTGCCAGCAGTGGAAAACTAGTAAGGGGAGACAATGAGCAGTTCTTC.

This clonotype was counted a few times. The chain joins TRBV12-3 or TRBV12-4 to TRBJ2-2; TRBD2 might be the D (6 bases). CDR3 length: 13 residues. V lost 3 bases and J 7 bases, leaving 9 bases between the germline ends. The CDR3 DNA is TGTGCCAGCAGTTTCCGGGGGAACGGGGAGCTGTTTTTT. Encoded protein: CASSFRGNGELFF.

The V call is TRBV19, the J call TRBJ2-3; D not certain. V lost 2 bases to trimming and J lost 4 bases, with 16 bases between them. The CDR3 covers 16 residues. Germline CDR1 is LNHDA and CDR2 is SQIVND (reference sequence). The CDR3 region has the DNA TGTGCCAGTAGTATAACTGGATCATGGAGAGCAGATACGCAGTATTTT. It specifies CASSITGSWRADTQYF.

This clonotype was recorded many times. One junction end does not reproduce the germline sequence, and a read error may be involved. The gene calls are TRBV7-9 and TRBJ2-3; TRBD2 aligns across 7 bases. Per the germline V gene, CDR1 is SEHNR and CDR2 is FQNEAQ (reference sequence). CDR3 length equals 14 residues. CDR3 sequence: CASSSMTSRDTQYF. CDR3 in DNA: TGTGCCAGCAGCTCCATGACTAGCAGAGATACGCAGTATTTT.

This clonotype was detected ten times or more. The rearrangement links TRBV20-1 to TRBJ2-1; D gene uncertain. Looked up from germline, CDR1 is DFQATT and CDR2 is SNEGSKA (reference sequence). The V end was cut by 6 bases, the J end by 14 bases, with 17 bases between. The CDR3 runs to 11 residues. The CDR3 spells CSATGLGYKFF. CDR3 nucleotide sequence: TGCAGTGCAACCGGCCTAGGTTATAAGTTCTTC.

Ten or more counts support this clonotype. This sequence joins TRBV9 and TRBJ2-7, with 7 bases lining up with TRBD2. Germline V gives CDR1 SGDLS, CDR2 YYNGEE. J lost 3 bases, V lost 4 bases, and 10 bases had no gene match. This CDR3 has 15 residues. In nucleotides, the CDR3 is TGTGCCAGCAGCCCTTCTAGCGGATATAACTACGAGCAGTACTTC. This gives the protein CASSPSSGYNYEQYF.

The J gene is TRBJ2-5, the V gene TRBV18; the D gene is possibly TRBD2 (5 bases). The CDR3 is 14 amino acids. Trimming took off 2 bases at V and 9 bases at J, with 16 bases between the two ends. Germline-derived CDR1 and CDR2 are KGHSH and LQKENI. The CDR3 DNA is TGTGCCAGCTCACCAAATAGGGTCGAGGAGGCCCAGTACTTC. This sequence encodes CASSPNRVEEAQYF. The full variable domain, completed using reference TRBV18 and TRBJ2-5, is NAGVMQNPRHLVRRRGQEARLRCSPMKGHSHVYWYRQLPEEGLKFMVYLQKENIIDESGMPKERFSAEFPKEGPSILRIQQVVRGDSAAYFCASSPNRVEEAQYFGPGTRLLVL.

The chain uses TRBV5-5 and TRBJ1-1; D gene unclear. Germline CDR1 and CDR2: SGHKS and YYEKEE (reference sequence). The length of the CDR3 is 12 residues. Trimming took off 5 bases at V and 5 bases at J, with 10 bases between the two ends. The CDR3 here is CASRVVSTEAFF. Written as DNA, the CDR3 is TGTGCCAGCAGGGTAGTCTCAACTGAAGCTTTCTTT.

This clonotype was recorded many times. In DNA form, the CDR3 reads TGTGCCAGCACCACCGGCGGGAGTAGATTTTACGAGCAGTACTTC. Its protein is CASTTGGSRFYEQYF. The rearrangement uses TRBV11-2 and TRBJ2-7; 7 bases match TRBD2. Germline V gives CDR1 SGHAT, CDR2 FQNNGV. With V trimmed by 7 bases and J by 4 bases, 13 bases remained unmatched. The CDR3 covers 15 residues.

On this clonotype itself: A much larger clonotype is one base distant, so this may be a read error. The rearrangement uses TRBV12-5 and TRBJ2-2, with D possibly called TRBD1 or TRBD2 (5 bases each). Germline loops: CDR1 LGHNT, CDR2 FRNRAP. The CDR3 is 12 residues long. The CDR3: CASGLGTGEPFF. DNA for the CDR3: TGTGCTAGTGGTTTAGGGACCGGGGAGCCGTTTTTT.